The entry that follows covers one T cell receptor (beta chain) sequence. Sequenced by immunoSEQ multiplex PCR; TCRdb stores in-frame clones only, minus some. Here the sample spans around 63,000 clones, about four fifths being singletons. These data belong to a study of OX40 agonist ivuxolimab in advanced cancers. On the study more broadly: An agonistic anti-OX40 (CD134) antibody, ivuxolimab, was used to treat the patients. The dose-escalation group included hepatocellular carcinoma, melanoma, renal cell carcinoma and head and neck cancer.

Germline CDR1 is PRHDT and CDR2 is FYEKMQ (reference sequence). The CDR3 is 14 amino acids. Trimming took off 4 bases at V and 3 bases at J, with 10 bases between the two ends. Sequencing was performed on CD4+ or CD8+ T cells sorted from blood, taken in a trial of the OX40 agonist ivuxolimab. The V call is TRBV13, the J call TRBJ1-3; the D gene is possibly TRBD1 (5 bases). The sequence was obtained from an adult with an advanced solid tumor such as melanoma, head and neck, liver or kidney cancer. The CDR3 spells CASSSQGRGNTIYF. CDR3 nucleotides: TGTGCCAGCAGCTCCCAGGGCCGTGGAAACACCATATATTTT.